Below are 25 T cell receptor beta chains sequenced from a single sample in a study of naive and memory T cell subsets (dated by TCRdb to about 2017). Broader findings and caveats from the paper: A few larger clonotypes were found in naive repertoires, especially CD8, and these larger clonotypes were possibly memory cells re-expressing CD45RA.

The library relied on UMI-ligation and nested PCR. Instrument used: Illumina MiSeq. The beta constant-region primer consisted of an equimolar mixture of two oligonucleotides that together covered TRBC1 and TRBC2. The ligated cDNA went through four rounds of PCR with nested alpha and beta constant-region primers together with the SP2 primer. TCRdb ran its own pipeline on the public reads, namely fastp trimming at Q25 and MiXCR clone calling, and kept in-frame beta chains. Rows with one shared CDR3 protein collapse into an entry with the most common genes and DNA. Within this sample are more than 120,000 distinct CDR3 sequences, with approximately 20% of them counted one time only. Of the sample, about 0.57% falls within the top ten clones. Their antigens are not known. The sequencing sample was made of naive CD8+ T cells from blood. What the cell subset or site label conveys for this sample: naive T cells, CD45RA high CD27+. All receptors come from a human donor in good health.

V is TRBV23-1 and J is TRBJ2-3; 7 bases are a match to TRBD2. TRBV23-1 is labeled an ORF, and its function is uncertain. The CDR3 extends over 15 amino acids. J lost 4 bases, V lost 2 bases, and 6 bases had no gene match. CDR3 bases: TGCGCCAGCAGTCAACCCGGACTAGTTCCAGATACGCAGTATTTT. This translates into CASSQPGLVPDTQYF.

The sample holds a few counts of this clonotype. The chain has TRBV25-1 and TRBJ1-2, with 12 bases matching TRBD1. The CDR3 totals 16 residues. The germline gives CDR1 MGHDK, CDR2 SYGVNS. The V and J ends lost 3 bases and 5 bases, in that order; junction bases with no gene match: 7. The CDR3 loop is CASSDQGTGGEYGYTF. CDR3 sequence (DNA): TGTGCCAGCAGTGATCAGGGGACAGGGGGCGAATATGGCTACACCTTC.

This clonotype was detected a few times. The DNA of the CDR3 is TGTGCCAGCGGTGCCGGGGAGCTGTTTTTT. It specifies CASGAGELFF. This chain links TRBV28 with TRBJ2-2; no clear D gene. From germline, CDR1 is MDHEN and CDR2 SYDVKM. V was trimmed by 8 bases and J by 6 bases, leaving 4 bases between them. CDR3 length: 10 residues.

Only a few counts were recorded for this clonotype. V gene TRBV6-5 combines with J gene TRBJ2-1, with 9 bases identical to TRBD1. With 0 bases clipped from V and 4 bases from J, the junction kept 4 bases outside the gene matches. The CDR3 is made up of 16 amino acids. Germline V gene data show CDR1 as MNHEY and CDR2 as SVGAGI. CDR3 in DNA: TGTGCCAGCAGTTACTCGATGGGACAGGGATACAATGAGCAGTTCTTC. This translates into CASSYSMGQGYNEQFF.

CDR3 nucleotide sequence: TGCAGCGTTGAGGGCTCGGCGGGAGGGACCGGGGAGCTGTTTTTT. Translation: CSVEGSAGGTGELFF. The J gene is TRBJ2-2, the V gene TRBV29-1, with 9 bases lining up with TRBD2. The CDR3 contains 15 residues. Germline V gene data show CDR1 as SQVTM and CDR2 as ANQGSEA. V shed 3 bases, J shed 5 bases, and the junction held 7 bases outside the gene matches.

This clonotype was seen only a few times. The rearrangement uses TRBV20-1 and TRBJ2-1; D unresolved. The CDR3 runs to 15 residues. Trimming took off 3 bases at V and 4 bases at J, with 16 bases between the two ends. From germline, CDR1 is DFQATT and CDR2 SNEGSKA (reference sequence). CDR3 loop: CSARSLQATYNEQFF. The CDR3 nucleotides are TGCAGTGCTAGGTCGTTGCAGGCCACTTACAATGAGCAGTTCTTC.

The chain has TRBV28 and TRBJ2-3; 15 bases are a match to TRBD2. CDR3 length: 16 amino acids. V dropped 5 bases and J dropped 6; count of bases not matched to a gene: 6. Germline lookup yields CDR1 MDHEN and CDR2 SYDVKM. CDR3 loop: CASSPGTSGRFDTQYF. The DNA for the CDR3 is TGTGCCAGCAGTCCCGGGACTAGCGGGAGGTTCGATACGCAGTATTTT.

The chain carries TRBV4-1 and TRBJ2-7; tentatively, D is TRBD2 (5 bases). CDR3 length equals 14 residues. V was cut by 5 bases and J by 5 bases, with 16 bases left in between. Germline V gives CDR1 MGHRA, CDR2 YSYEKL. CDR3 region: CASSLLGDNDEQYF. CDR3 nucleotides: TGCGCCAGCAGCTTGTTGGGAGATAATGACGAGCAGTACTTC.

The rearrangement uses TRBV28 and TRBJ2-7; 8 bases are a match to TRBD2. The CDR3 has 15 residues. Germline lookup yields CDR1 MDHEN and CDR2 SYDVKM. The ends lost 3 bases at V and 7 bases at J; junction bases unmatched: 11. CDR3 protein: CASSLATGGPGEQYF. CDR3 coding DNA: TGTGCCAGCAGTTTGGCGACGGGAGGGCCGGGAGAGCAGTACTTC. Drawing the rest from reference TRBV28 and TRBJ2-7, the complete variable domain is DVKVTQSSRYLVKRTGEKVFLECVQDMDHENMFWYRQDPGLGLRLIYFSYDVKMKEKGDIPEGYSVSREKKERFSLILESASTNQTSMYLCASSLATGGPGEQYFGPGTRLTVT.

The J gene is TRBJ2-7, the V gene TRBV7-8; unclear D gene. The CDR3 loop spans 13 amino acids. Between the trimmed V and J ends, which lost 5 bases and 4 bases, there was a span of 12 bases. CDR1 SGHVS and CDR2 FQNEAQ come from the germline V gene. CDR3 sequence (DNA): TGTGCCAGCAGCCCAAGAGCGCAGTACGAGCAGTACTTC. It is translated as CASSPRAQYEQYF.

The chain combines TRBV12-3 or TRBV12-4 with TRBJ1-1, with D unresolved. Between the trimmed V and J ends, which lost 5 bases and 6 bases, there was a span of 7 bases. This CDR3 region has 11 residues. The CDR3 region is CASSAMAEAFF. CDR3 DNA: TGTGCCAGCAGTGCCATGGCTGAAGCTTTCTTT.

The chain employs TRBV28 and TRBJ2-2; D possibly corresponds to TRBD2 (5 bases). Germline CDR1 MDHEN, CDR2 SYDVKM. The V and J ends lost 8 bases and 0 bases respectively, with 16 bases between them. The CDR3 runs to 16 residues. DNA of the CDR3: TGTGCCAGCGCCCTGGTGAGCGGCGCGAACACCGGGGAGCTGTTTTTT. Protein sequence: CASALVSGANTGELFF.

V is TRBV19 and J is TRBJ2-6; D may be TRBD1 (5 bases). Per the germline V gene, CDR1 is LNHDA and CDR2 is SQIVND (reference sequence). CDR3 length: 15 residues. V lost 5 bases and J lost 1, with 9 bases in between. The CDR3, as DNA: TGTGCCAGTAGTGTTTCAGGGTCTGGGGCCAACGTCCTGACTTTC. Residues: CASSVSGSGANVLTF.

The chain carries TRBV29-1 and TRBJ2-3, with 11 positions matching TRBD2. The CDR3 consists of 15 residues. The trim removed 3 bases at V and 6 bases at J, leaving 8 bases unmatched. Germline V lookup: CDR1 SQVTM, CDR2 ANQGSEA. The chain's CDR3 is CSVDGASGRSDTQYF. The CDR3, as DNA: TGCAGCGTTGATGGCGCTAGCGGGAGGTCGGATACGCAGTATTTT.

The chain carries TRBV12-3 or TRBV12-4 and TRBJ2-1, with 10 bases that match TRBD2. This CDR3 has 15 amino acids. V shed 5 bases, J shed 9 bases, and the junction held 10 bases outside the gene matches. The CDR3 loop reads CASSPAGTSAGEQFF. The CDR3, as DNA: TGTGCCAGCAGTCCGGCGGGGACTAGCGCTGGTGAGCAGTTCTTC.

This clonotype was recorded a few times. The chain combines TRBV27 with TRBJ2-3; D unresolved. The V gene lost 3 bases and the J gene lost 4 bases, with 11 bases spanning the gap. Looked up from germline, CDR1 is MNHEY and CDR2 is SMNVEV (reference sequence). The CDR3 has 14 amino acids. The DNA for the CDR3 is TGTGCCAGCAGTTTTACCGTGGGTGCAGATACGCAGTATTTT. This translates into CASSFTVGADTQYF.

The gene calls are TRBV5-1 and TRBJ2-3; 9 nucleotides agree with TRBD2. The germline gives CDR1 SGHRS, CDR2 YFSETQ. There are 15 residues in the CDR3. J gave up 5 bases and V 4 bases, and 8 bases lay outside the gene matches. The CDR3, as DNA: TGCGCCAGCAGCCCCGGAGTAGCGGGAGTAGATACGCAGTATTTT. Its translation is CASSPGVAGVDTQYF.

The V call is TRBV5-6, the J call TRBJ1-4; unclear D gene. Germline CDR1 reads SGHDT; CDR2 reads YYEEEE. V dropped 1 base and J dropped 7 bases, with 8 bases sitting between them. The length of the CDR3 is 13 residues. CDR3: CASSLPLSEKLFF. The CDR3 nucleotides are TGTGCCAGCAGCTTGCCACTCAGTGAAAAACTGTTTTTT.

Only a few counts were recorded for this clonotype. The J gene is TRBJ2-3, the V gene TRBV6-1; D is ambiguous. V lost 1 base and J lost 2, with 7 bases in between. This CDR3 is 14 amino acids long. Germline CDR1 and CDR2: MNHNS and SASEGT. CDR3 bases: TGTGCCAGCAGTGAAGTAAGGCTCACAGATACGCAGTATTTT. Protein sequence: CASSEVRLTDTQYF.

The chain couples TRBV15 to TRBJ2-7; 7 bases match TRBD2. The CDR3 loop spans 14 amino acids. V trimming: 6 bases; J trimming: 3 bases; junction bases outside the gene matches: 8. Germline V gives CDR1 LNHNV, CDR2 YYDKDF (reference sequence). CDR3 in amino acids: CATSASGGSYEQYF. The CDR3 bases are TGTGCCACCAGTGCTAGCGGAGGGAGCTACGAGCAGTACTTC.

This clonotype was detected a few times. The chain uses TRBV20-1 and TRBJ2-5; D perhaps matches TRBD2 (6 bases). Germline V CDR1 and CDR2: DFQATT, SNEGSKA (reference sequence). The ends were cut back, 5 bases at V and 0 bases at J, with 22 bases in the middle. This CDR3 is 17 amino acids long. The CDR3 loop reads CSAPIRDSLLYQETQYF. The CDR3 coding sequence is TGCAGTGCTCCGATCCGGGACTCACTCCTATACCAAGAGACCCAGTACTTC.

This clonotype has a handful of counts. This rearrangement joins TRBV9 to TRBJ1-2, with 12 nucleotides matching TRBD1. The CDR3 consists of 15 residues. Per germline, CDR1 SGDLS and CDR2 YYNGEE. Losses at the gene ends were 0 bases for V and 8 bases for J; bases not matched to a gene: 5. The CDR3 reads CASSVEGTGGVGYTF. The CDR3 nucleotides are TGTGCCAGCAGCGTAGAAGGGACAGGGGGCGTCGGCTACACCTTC.

There are a few counts of this clonotype. The chain recombines TRBV6-2 or TRBV6-3 with TRBJ2-7; D is undetermined. Trimming removed 2 bases from V and 2 bases from J, with 7 bases in between. CDR1 is MNHEY and CDR2 is SVGEGT in the germline V gene. The CDR3 has 13 amino acids. The CDR3 spells CASSYRLPYEQYF. As DNA, the CDR3 is TGTGCCAGCAGTTACAGGCTACCCTACGAGCAGTACTTC.

The V call is TRBV6-5, the J call TRBJ2-1, with unresolved D. CDR1 is MNHEY, CDR2 SVGAGI, per germline. V gave up 8 bases and J gave up 10 bases, with 15 bases separating them. The CDR3 is made up of 12 amino acids. CDR3 region: CASGDWAQEQFF. CDR3 nucleotide sequence: TGTGCCAGCGGGGATTGGGCCCAAGAGCAGTTCTTC.

Only a few counts were recorded for this clonotype. The chain combines TRBV7-9 with TRBJ2-1, with 9 bases fitting TRBD1. This CDR3 comprises 16 residues. V was pared by 3 bases and J by 9 bases, with 12 bases of the junction left unmatched. Germline V lookup: CDR1 SEHNR, CDR2 FQNEAQ (reference sequence). Here the CDR3 reads CASSFEQGAGRLEQFF. The CDR3 DNA reads TGTGCCAGCAGCTTCGAACAGGGGGCTGGGAGGCTTGAGCAGTTCTTC.